This T cell receptor beta chain was sequenced for a study of T-cell reconstitution after alpha-beta-depleted transplantation in children. Preparation of the TCRbeta library was carried out with unique molecular identifiers. TCRdb passed the PCR reads through MiXCR, listing each CDR3 protein once. In the table there are 200,000 to 250,000 distinct CDR3 sequences, less than 9% of which are singletons. This clonotype came up many times. V was cut by 1 base and J by 8 bases, with 9 bases left in between. This CDR3 contains 13 residues. CDR1 is SGHAT, CDR2 FQNNGV, per germline. The chain couples TRBV11-2 to TRBJ2-1; D unresolved. The sequence derives from a male patient aged 10-17 years who had a stem cell transplant for acute lymphoblastic leukemia, so the T cells may come from the graft donor. The starting material was PBMCs, mostly from graft donor cells, obtained 180 days after TCRalphabeta/CD19-depleted stem cell transplant. The DNA for the CDR3 is TGTGCCAGCAGCTTAGTAAAGGGATATGAGCAGTTCTTC. This codes for CASSLVKGYEQFF. Combining the CDR3 with reference TRBV11-2 and TRBJ2-1 gives the whole variable domain EAGVAQSPRYKIIEKRQSVAFWCNPISGHATLYWYQQILGQGPKLLIQFQNNGVVDDSQLPKDRFSAERLKGVDSTLKIQPAKLEDSAVYLCASSLVKGYEQFFGPGTRLTVL.